This paragraph covers one TCR beta chain sequence. Its antigen is not known. These data belong to a study of beta chain features in type 1 diabetes. Notes on the study in general: Type 1 diabetes patients had moderately but significantly shorter TCRB CDR3s in all four CD4+ subsets.

The CDR3 spans 15 residues. With 0 bases removed from V and 5 bases from J, the gap between germline ends came to 10 bases. Germline V lookup: CDR1 SGHTA, CDR2 FQGNSA. The entirety of the isolated RNA underwent reverse transcription, so expressed TCRB transcripts were sequenced. Sequencing used immunoSEQ multiplex PCR; TCRdb keeps in-frame clones, though not all of them. The sample lists hundreds of thousands of clones, about 14% occurring once. The sequenced sample was naive CD4+ T cells from blood. V and J are TRBV7-2 and TRBJ2-2; perhaps TRBD1 as D (5 bases). The clonotype was recovered from a man younger than 35 with type 1 diabetes. CDR3 in amino acids: CASSLAGLGTGELFF. The CDR3 nucleotides are TGTGCCAGCAGCTTAGCGGGGCTGGGTACCGGGGAGCTGTTTTTT.